These T cell receptor beta chains were read from a single sample in a study of STAT5B mutations in CD4+ large granular lymphocyte leukemia. Sequencing was performed with immunoSEQ multiplex PCR; in TCRdb, only in-frame clones are kept and a portion is missing. Of 45,000 to 55,000 clones listed, less than 85% are singletons. The sample was CD4+ T cells from blood buffy coats. These receptors all stem from a human donor in good health. Both conserved end residues are part of each CDR3. A D gene is named only where the DNA matches it firmly. The size of a clone is reported for some rows only, either as once, few or many, or as a class for expanded clones.

clone size,V gene,J gene,D gene,CDR3 DNA,CDR3 protein
.,TRBV6-1,TRBJ2-3,TRBD1,TGTGCCAGCAGTGACGGGACAGGGCGGACAGATACGCAGTATTTT,CASSDGTGRTDTQYF
once,TRBV5-1,TRBJ2-1,.,TGCGCCAGCAGCATCCGGGGTCCCGCAGAGGAGCAGTTCTTC,CASSIRGPAEEQFF
few,TRBV28,TRBJ2-2,.,TGTGCCATCGGGGAGACAGGGAACACCGGGGAGCTGTTTTTT,CAIGETGNTGELFF
.,TRBV6-6,TRBJ1-2,.,TGTGCCAGCAGGCAGGGGACCTATGGCTACACCTTC,CASRQGTYGYTF
.,TRBV19,TRBJ2-4,.,TGTGCCAGTAGCCAGGGGTCGGGAAACATTCAGTACTTC,CASSQGSGNIQYF
.,TRBV30,TRBJ1-3,.,TGTGCCTGGTGCCCAGATGGAAACACCATATATTTT,CAWCPDGNTIYF
.,TRBV9,TRBJ1-6,.,TGTGCCAGCAGCACACAGGAGAGTAATTCACCCCTCCACTTT,CASSTQESNSPLHF
once,TRBV6-1,TRBJ2-2,TRBD1,TGTGCCAGCAGTGAGTTGTTATGGACAGGCTTCAACACCGGGGAGCTGTTTTTT,CASSELLWTGFNTGELFF
once,TRBV18,TRBJ2-5,.,TGTGCCAGCTCATCTTCCCTCATTCAAGAGACCCAGTACTTC,CASSSSLIQETQYF
.,TRBV7-2,TRBJ2-3,TRBD2,TGTGCCAGCAGCCCACGGAGCGGGGGGGATAGCACAGATACGCAGTATTTT,CASSPRSGGDSTDTQYF
.,TRBV19,TRBJ2-2,TRBD1,TGTGCCAGTAGTTTGGGACAGGGAATCACCGGGGAGCTGTTTTTT,CASSLGQGITGELFF
few,TRBV11-1,TRBJ1-6,TRBD1,TGTGCCAGCAGCAAACGGGACAGGGGCTCACCCCTCCACTTT,CASSKRDRGSPLHF